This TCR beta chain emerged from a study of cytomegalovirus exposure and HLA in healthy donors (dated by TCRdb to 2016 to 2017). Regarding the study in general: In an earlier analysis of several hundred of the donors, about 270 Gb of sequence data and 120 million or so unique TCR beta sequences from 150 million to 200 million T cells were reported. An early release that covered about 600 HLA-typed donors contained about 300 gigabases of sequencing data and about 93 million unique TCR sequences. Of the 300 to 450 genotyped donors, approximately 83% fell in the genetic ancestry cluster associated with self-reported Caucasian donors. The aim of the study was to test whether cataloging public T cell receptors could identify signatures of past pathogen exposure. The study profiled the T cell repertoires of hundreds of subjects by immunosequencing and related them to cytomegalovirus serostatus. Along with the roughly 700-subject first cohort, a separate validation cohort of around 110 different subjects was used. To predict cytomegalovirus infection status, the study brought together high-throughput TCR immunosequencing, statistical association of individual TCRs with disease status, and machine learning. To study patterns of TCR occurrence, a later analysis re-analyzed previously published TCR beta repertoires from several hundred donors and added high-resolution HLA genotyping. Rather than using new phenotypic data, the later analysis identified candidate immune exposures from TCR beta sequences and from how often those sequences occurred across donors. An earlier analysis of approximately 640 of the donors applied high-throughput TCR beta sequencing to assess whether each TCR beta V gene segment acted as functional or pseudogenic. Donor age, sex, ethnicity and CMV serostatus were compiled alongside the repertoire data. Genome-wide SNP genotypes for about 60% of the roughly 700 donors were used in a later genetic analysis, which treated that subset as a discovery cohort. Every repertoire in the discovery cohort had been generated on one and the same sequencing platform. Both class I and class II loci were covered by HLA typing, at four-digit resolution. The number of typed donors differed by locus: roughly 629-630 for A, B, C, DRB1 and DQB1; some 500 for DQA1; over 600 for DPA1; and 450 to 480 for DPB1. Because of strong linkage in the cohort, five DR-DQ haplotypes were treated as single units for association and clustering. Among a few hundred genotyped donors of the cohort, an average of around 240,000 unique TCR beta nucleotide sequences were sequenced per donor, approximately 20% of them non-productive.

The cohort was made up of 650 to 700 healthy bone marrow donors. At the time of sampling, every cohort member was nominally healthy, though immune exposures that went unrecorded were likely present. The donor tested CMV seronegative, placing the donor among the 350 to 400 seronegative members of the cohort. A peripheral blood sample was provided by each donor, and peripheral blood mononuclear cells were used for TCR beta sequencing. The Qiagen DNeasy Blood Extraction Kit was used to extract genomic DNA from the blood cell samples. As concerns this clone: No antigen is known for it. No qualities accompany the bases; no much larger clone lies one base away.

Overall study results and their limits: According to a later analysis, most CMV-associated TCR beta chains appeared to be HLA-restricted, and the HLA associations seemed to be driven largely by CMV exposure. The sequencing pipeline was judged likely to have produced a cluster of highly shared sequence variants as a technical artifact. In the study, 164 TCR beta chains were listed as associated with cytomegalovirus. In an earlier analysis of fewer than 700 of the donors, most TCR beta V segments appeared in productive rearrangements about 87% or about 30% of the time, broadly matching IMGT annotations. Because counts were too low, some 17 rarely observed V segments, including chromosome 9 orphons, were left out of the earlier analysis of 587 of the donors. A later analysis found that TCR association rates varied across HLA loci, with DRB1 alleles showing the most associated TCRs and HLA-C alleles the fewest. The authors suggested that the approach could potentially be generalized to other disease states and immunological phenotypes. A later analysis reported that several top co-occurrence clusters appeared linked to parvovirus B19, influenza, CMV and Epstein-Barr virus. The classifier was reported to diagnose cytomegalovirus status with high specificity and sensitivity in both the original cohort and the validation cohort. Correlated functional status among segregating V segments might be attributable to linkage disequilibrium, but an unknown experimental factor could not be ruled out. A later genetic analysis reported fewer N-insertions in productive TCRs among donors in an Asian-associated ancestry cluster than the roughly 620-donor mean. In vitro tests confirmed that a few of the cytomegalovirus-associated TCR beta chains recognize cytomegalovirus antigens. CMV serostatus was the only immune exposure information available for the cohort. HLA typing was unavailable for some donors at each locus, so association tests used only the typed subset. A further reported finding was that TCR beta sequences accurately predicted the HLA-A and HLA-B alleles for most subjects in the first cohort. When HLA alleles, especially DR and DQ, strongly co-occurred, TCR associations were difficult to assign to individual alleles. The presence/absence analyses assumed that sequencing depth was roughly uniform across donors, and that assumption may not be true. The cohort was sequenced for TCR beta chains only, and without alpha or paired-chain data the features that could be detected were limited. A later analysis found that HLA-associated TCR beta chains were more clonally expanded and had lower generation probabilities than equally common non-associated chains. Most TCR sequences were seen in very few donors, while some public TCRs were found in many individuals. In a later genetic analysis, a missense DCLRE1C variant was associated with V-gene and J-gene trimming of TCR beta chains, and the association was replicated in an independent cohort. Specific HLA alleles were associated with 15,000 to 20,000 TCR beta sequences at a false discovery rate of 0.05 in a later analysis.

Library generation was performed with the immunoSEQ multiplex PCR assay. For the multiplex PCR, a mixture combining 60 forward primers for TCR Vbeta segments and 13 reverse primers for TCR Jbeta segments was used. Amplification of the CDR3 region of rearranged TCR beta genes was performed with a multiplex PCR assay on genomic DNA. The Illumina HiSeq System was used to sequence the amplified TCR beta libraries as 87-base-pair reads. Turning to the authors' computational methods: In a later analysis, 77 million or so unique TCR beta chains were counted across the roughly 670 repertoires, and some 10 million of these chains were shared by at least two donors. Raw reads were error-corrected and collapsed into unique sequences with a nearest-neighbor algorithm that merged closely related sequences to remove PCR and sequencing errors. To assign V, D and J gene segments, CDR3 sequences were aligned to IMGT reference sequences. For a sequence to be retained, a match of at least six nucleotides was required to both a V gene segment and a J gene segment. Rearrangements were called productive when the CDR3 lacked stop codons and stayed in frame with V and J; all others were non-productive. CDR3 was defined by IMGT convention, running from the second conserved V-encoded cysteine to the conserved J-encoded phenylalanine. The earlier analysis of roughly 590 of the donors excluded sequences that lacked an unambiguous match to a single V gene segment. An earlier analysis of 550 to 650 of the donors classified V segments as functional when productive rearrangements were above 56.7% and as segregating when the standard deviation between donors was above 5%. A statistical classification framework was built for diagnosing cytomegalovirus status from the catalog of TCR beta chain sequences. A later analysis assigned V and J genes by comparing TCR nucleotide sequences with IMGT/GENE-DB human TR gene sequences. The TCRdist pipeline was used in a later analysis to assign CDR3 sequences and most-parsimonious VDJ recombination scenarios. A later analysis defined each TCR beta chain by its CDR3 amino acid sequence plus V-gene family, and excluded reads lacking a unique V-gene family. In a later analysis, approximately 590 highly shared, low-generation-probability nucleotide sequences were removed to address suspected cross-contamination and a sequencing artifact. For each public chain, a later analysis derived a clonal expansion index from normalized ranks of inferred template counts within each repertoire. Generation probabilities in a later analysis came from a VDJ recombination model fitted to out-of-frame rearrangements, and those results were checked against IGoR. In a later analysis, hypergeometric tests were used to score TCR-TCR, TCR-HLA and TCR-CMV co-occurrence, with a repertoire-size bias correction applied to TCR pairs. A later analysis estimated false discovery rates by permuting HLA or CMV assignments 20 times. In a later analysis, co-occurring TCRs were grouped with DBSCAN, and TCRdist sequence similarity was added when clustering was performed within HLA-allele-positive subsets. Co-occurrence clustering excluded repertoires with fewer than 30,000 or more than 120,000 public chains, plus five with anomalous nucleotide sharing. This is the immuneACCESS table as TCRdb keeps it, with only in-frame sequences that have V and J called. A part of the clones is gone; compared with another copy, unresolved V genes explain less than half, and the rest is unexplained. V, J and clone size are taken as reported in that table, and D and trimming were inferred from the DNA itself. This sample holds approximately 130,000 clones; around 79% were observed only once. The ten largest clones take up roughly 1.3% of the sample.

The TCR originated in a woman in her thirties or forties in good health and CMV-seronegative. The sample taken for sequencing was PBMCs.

The CDR3 reads CASSLSASGGVRKNIQYF. The nucleotide sequence is given as TGCGCCAGCAGCTTGAGTGCTAGCGGGGGGGTGAGGAAAAACATTCAGTACTTC. Recombination joined TRBV5-1 with TRBJ2-4; 12 nucleotides in the junction match TRBD2. The cysteine opens and the phenylalanine closes a CDR3 of 18 amino acids. The CDR3 DNA has 54 bases and is translated from base 1. From V the trimming removes 1 base and from J it removes 4 bases, while the gene matches leave 9 bases of the junction unaccounted for. The germline V gene yields SGHRS for CDR1 and YFSETQ for CDR2.